One and the same sample provided the 19 T cell receptor beta chains below, sequenced in a study of blood T cells in healthy people across ages. Next came a second PCR, run for about 6 to 11 cycles, which used a sample-barcoded 5' primer along with a J-beta primer mix. TCRdb re-called the 5' RACE reads through MiXCR, storing one row per CDR3 protein. The top ten clones hold approximately 15% of a sample with about 700,000 distinct CDR3 sequences, roughly 32% of them seen once. Material for sequencing was blood. The receptors originated from a woman older than 75 in good health.

This clonotype has a count of ten or more. The chain has TRBV3-1 and TRBJ2-1, with D unclear. Trimming removed 5 bases at V and 10 bases at J, with 9 bases between. The CDR3 is made up of 11 amino acids. Germline V gene sequence: CDR1 LGHDT, CDR2 YNNKEL (reference sequence). The DNA for the CDR3 is TGTGCCAGCAGCACTTCCTGGGAGCAGTTCTTC. Its protein product is CASSTSWEQFF.

This clonotype turned up a few times. A read error may explain this, as a much larger clone is one base away. The V and J genes are TRBV7-8 and TRBJ2-1; TRBD2 agrees at 7 bases. The J call may be mistaken, given a closer DNA end match to TRBJ2-7. Germline loops: CDR1 SGHVS, CDR2 FQNEAQ. The length of the CDR3 is 17 residues. DNA of the CDR3: TGTGCCAGCAGCTTAGCTGTCCGACTAGCCTCCTACAATGAGCAGTACTTC. Protein: CASSLAVRLASYNEQYF.

This clonotype was counted a single time. It may be a read error: a sequence one base away is much more abundant. The J gene is TRBJ2-5, the V gene TRBV5-6; D might be TRBD1 (6 bases). CDR1 and CDR2 (germline): SGHDT, YYEEEE. The CDR3 contains 15 residues. CDR3 sequence reads: CASSAGQSFGETQNF. In DNA form, the CDR3 reads TGTGCCAGCAGCGCTGGACAGTCCTTCGGAGAGACCCAGAACTTC.

V gene TRBV9 combines with J gene TRBJ1-2; weak D call: TRBD1 (6 bases). Germline V gives CDR1 SGDLS, CDR2 YYNGEE. The CDR3 is made up of 14 amino acids. The germline V and J ends were trimmed by 3 bases and 9 bases, with 18 bases remaining between them. CDR3 sequence reads: CASSEGGASARYTF. The CDR3 region has the DNA TGTGCCAGCAGCGAGGGGGGGGCTTCGGCCCGCTACACCTTC. Based on the CDR3 plus reference TRBV9 and TRBJ1-2, the full variable domain is DSGVTQTPKHLITATGQRVTLRCSPRSGDLSVYWYQQSLDQGLQFLIQYYNGEERAKGNILERFSAQQFPDLHSELNLSSLELGDSALYFCASSEGGASARYTFGSGTRLTVV.

This clonotype came up many times. V is TRBV7-2 and J is TRBJ2-5; 8 positions match TRBD2. Germline CDR1 reads SGHTA; CDR2 reads FQGNSA. There are 16 residues in the CDR3. V shed 1 base, J shed 5 bases, and the junction held 9 bases outside the gene matches. The chain's CDR3 is CASSLDGRGAGETQYF. The CDR3, as DNA: TGTGCCAGCAGCTTAGACGGGCGGGGGGCGGGGGAGACCCAGTACTTC.

Concerning this clonotype itself: This sequence may be a read error, since a much larger clone differs from it by one base. Since the CDR3 does not end with the conserved phenylalanine or tryptophan, this likely comes from a read error. The V and J genes are TRBV19 and TRBJ2-3; D may be TRBD1 or TRBD2 (6 bases each). Between the trimmed V and J ends, which lost 11 bases and 2 bases, there was a span of 14 bases. The CDR3 has 13 residues. Germline CDR1 reads LNHDA; CDR2 reads SQIVND (reference sequence). The CDR3 bases are TGTGCCGCCGGGGGCGGCGTCACAGATACGCAGTATTTA. Translated: CAAGGGVTDTQYL.

This clonotype was seen at least ten times. The chain couples TRBV9 to TRBJ2-5; perhaps TRBD2 as D (5 bases). CDR1 and CDR2 (germline): SGDLS, YYNGEE. V lost 4 bases to trimming and J lost 0 bases, with 7 bases between them. The CDR3 totals 13 residues. The CDR3 loop is CASSTGNQETQYF. CDR3 nucleotide sequence: TGTGCCAGCAGCACGGGGAACCAAGAGACCCAGTACTTC. The full variable domain, completed using reference TRBV9 and TRBJ2-5, is DSGVTQTPKHLITATGQRVTLRCSPRSGDLSVYWYQQSLDQGLQFLIQYYNGEERAKGNILERFSAQQFPDLHSELNLSSLELGDSALYFCASSTGNQETQYFGPGTRLLVL.

As to this clonotype: A read error may be the cause here, since a much bigger clone is one base away. The chain is built from TRBV27 and TRBJ1-2; 9 positions agree with TRBD1. Trimming cost V 6 bases and J 7 bases; bases outside gene matches: 9. Germline CDR1 reads MNHEY; CDR2 reads SMNVEV (reference sequence). CDR3 length equals 14 residues. The CDR3 DNA is TGTGCCAGCAGACTACAGGGGGCCTCCTGTGGCTACACCTTC. Translation gives CASRLQGASCGYTF.

Written as DNA, the CDR3 is TGTGCCAGCGGCGGGGGGCAGGGCGGCTATGGCTACACCTTC. Translation gives CASGGGQGGYGYTF. The chain is built from TRBV25-1 and TRBJ1-2; TRBD1 is a possible D gene (6 bases). Per germline, CDR1 MGHDK and CDR2 SYGVNS. The CDR3 extends over 14 amino acids. V was shortened by 8 bases and J by 4 bases, with 17 bases between the two germline ends.

The V and J genes are TRBV5-1 and TRBJ1-4, with D perhaps TRBD1 (6 bases). The V gene's germline CDR1 is SGHRS and CDR2 YFSETQ. The CDR3 loop spans 14 amino acids. Trimming removed 7 bases at V and 3 bases at J, with 13 bases between. DNA of the CDR3: TGCGCCAGCTCGTGGGGGGCCTCTAATGAAAAACTGTTTTTT. Protein: CASSWGASNEKLFF.

For this clonotype: This sequence may be a read error, since a much larger clone differs from it by one base. The chain is built from TRBV6-1 and TRBJ2-7; 7 nucleotides line up with TRBD1. The CDR3 covers 12 residues. V was pared by 10 bases and J by 2 bases, with 5 bases of the junction left unmatched. The germline V gene has CDR1 MNHNS and CDR2 SASEGT. This chain's CDR3 is CATWDSPYEQYF. CDR3 nucleotide sequence: TGTGCCACATGGGACAGCCCCTACGAGCAGTACTTC.

This clonotype was observed many times. The junction shows a germline mismatch at one end, possibly a read error. J is TRBJ2-5 and V is TRBV5-1; D possibly uses TRBD1 or TRBD2 (6 bases each). Germline V gene sequence: CDR1 SGHRS, CDR2 YFSETQ. The CDR3 consists of 15 residues. This CDR3 reads CASSLDGGGGETQYF. The CDR3 nucleotides read TGTGCCAGCAGTTTAGACGGGGGCGGCGGGGAGACCCAGTACTTC.

This clonotype was found many times. This rearrangement joins TRBV28 to TRBJ2-3; D may be TRBD1 (5 bases). Germline CDR1 MDHEN, CDR2 SYDVKM. The V end was cut by 5 bases, the J end by 11 bases, with 14 bases between. This CDR3 is built from 12 residues. The CDR3 region is CASSTGQYKQYF. The CDR3 coding sequence is TGTGCCAGCAGTACCGGACAATATAAGCAGTATTTT.

Ten or more counts support this clonotype. The chain joins TRBV24-1 to TRBJ2-1; D is perhaps TRBD2 (6 bases). This CDR3 is 15 amino acids long. The germline V and J ends were trimmed by 3 bases and 3 bases, with 11 bases remaining between them. In germline, CDR1 is KGHDR, CDR2 SFDVKD. CDR3 sequence: CATSDPSAGYNEQFF. In DNA form, the CDR3 reads TGTGCCACCAGTGATCCTAGCGCCGGCTACAATGAGCAGTTCTTC.

A remark on this clonotype: The germline gene is not matched at one end of the junction; a read error may be the cause. The chain is built from TRBV30 and TRBJ1-2; TRBD1 might be the D (6 bases). Germline assignment: CDR1 GTSNPN and CDR2 SVGIG (reference sequence). The CDR3 runs 14 residues. The CDR3 DNA is TGTACCTGGAGTGGAGCGCGGGGGCCCTATGGCTACACCTTC. Protein: CTWSGARGPYGYTF. The variable domain in full, completed from reference TRBV30 and TRBJ1-2, reads SQTIHQWPATLVQPVGSPLSLECTVEGTSNPNLYWYRQAAGRGLQLLFYSVGIGQISSEVPQNLSASRPQDRQFILSSKKLLLSDSGFYLCTWSGARGPYGYTFGSGTRLTVV.

Remarks on this clonotype: A read error is possible here, since a much larger clone lies one base away. The V gene is TRBV7-3, the J gene TRBJ2-2, with D uncertain. This CDR3 region has 17 residues. V gave up 0 bases and J gave up 4 bases, with 15 bases separating them. Looked up from germline, CDR1 is SGHTA and CDR2 is FQGTGA. DNA for the CDR3: TGTGCCAGCAGCTTAACCGGCATGAGGCAGACCACCGGGGAGCTGTTTTTT. Its protein is CASSLTGMRQTTGELFF. The full variable domain, completed using reference TRBV7-3 and TRBJ2-2, is GAGVSQTPSNKVTEKGKYVELRCDPISGHTALYWYRQSLGQGPEFLIYFQGTGAADDSGLPNDRFFAVRPEGSVSTLKIQRTERGDSAVYLCASSLTGMRQTTGELFFGEGSRLTVL.

The gene calls are TRBV7-6 and TRBJ2-3; 9 nucleotides align to TRBD1. The CDR3 runs to 15 residues. The junction had 5 bases not matched to a gene; V was cut back by 1 base and J by 6 bases. CDR1 is SGHVS and CDR2 is FNYEAQ in the germline V gene. The CDR3 protein is CASSLGTGVMDTQYF. The CDR3 coding sequence is TGTGCCAGCAGCTTAGGGACAGGGGTTATGGATACGCAGTATTTT.

This clonotype was recorded at least ten times. The V call is TRBV29-1, the J call TRBJ1-2, with D perhaps matching TRBD1 (6 bases). In germline, CDR1 is SQVTM, CDR2 ANQGSEA. V lost 1 base and J lost 4, with 19 bases in between. This CDR3 contains 16 residues. The CDR3 spells CSVEGSWDTASYGYTF. The CDR3 DNA reads TGCAGCGTTGAAGGTAGCTGGGACACAGCCTCCTATGGCTACACCTTC. Filled out from reference TRBV29-1 and TRBJ1-2, the complete variable domain reads SAVISQKPSRDICQRGTSLTIQCQVDSQVTMMFWYRQQPGQSLTLIATANQGSEATYESGFVIDKFPISRPNLTFSTLTVSNMSPEDSSIYLCSVEGSWDTASYGYTFGSGTRLTVV.

This clonotype was detected a few times. This may be a read error: a much more frequent sequence differs by one nucleotide. The chain couples TRBV12-3 or TRBV12-4 to TRBJ1-1; D remains unclear. This CDR3 spans 12 amino acids. Trimming left V 3 bases short and J 10 bases short, with 12 bases between. The CDR3 here is CASSLFEATAFF. The CDR3, as DNA: TGTGCCAGCAGTTTGTTCGAGGCCACAGCTTTCTTT.